The text below deals with one T cell receptor (beta chain). The study ran its PCR with 60 Vbeta and 13 Jbeta primers. This table comes from immunoSEQ multiplex PCR, and its TCRdb copy is limited to in-frame clones, with some not included. The sample has 100,000 to 150,000 clones; approximately 78% are singletons. This record comes from a study of cytomegalovirus exposure and HLA in healthy donors. The CDR3 covers 16 residues. CDR1 is MGHDK and CDR2 is SYGVNS in the germline V gene. The junction had 7 bases not matched to a gene; V was cut back by 3 bases and J by 3 bases. The receptor's source is a woman aged 45-65 years in good health and CMV-seropositive. Material: PBMCs. The chain combines TRBV25-1 with TRBJ2-3; 9 bases agree with TRBD2. The DNA for the CDR3 is TGTGCCAGCAGTGATGGCCTAGCGGGAACGACAGATACGCAGTATTTT. Amino acid sequence: CASSDGLAGTTDTQYF.